The source of this TCR beta chain is a study of tissue T cells after allogeneic stem cell transplantation. The CDR3 extends over 15 amino acids. Trimming took off 5 bases at V and 0 bases at J, with 13 bases between the two ends. Germline CDR1 and CDR2: NNHNN and SYGAGS (reference sequence). Notes on this clone: The antigen is unknown. The germline and genes are mouse ones. The read comes to an end 1 residue before the CDR3 does, leaving the germline J gene to fill in the end.

Study outcomes and limitations: This small cohort was clinically heterogeneous, and sampling depth was a limitation.

Sequencing of TCRbeta CDR3 at survey depth gave sequences and template counts. Clones were read by immunoSEQ multiplex PCR, and TCRdb kept only the in-frame ones, dropping some. The repertoire holds 7,000 to 8,000 clones, with approximately 70% as singletons. This chain links TRBV13-2 with TRBJ2-4; perhaps D is TRBD1 or TRBD2 (7 bases each). What was sequenced was blood. This TCR was recovered from a female BALB/c mouse in good health. The strain bears MHC haplotype H2-d. This CDR3 is CASGSGGLSQNTLYF. The covered CDR3 bases are TGTGCCAGCGGCTCAGGGGGGCTTAGTCAAAACACCTTGTAC.